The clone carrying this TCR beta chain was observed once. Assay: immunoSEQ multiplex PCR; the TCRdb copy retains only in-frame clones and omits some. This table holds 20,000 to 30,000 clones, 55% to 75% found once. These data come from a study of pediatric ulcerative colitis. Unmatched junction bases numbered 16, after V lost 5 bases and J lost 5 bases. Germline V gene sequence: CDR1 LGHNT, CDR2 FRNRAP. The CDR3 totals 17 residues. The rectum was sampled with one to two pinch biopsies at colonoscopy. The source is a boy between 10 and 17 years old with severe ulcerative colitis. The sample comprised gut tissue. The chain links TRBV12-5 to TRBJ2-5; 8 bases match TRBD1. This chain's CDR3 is CASGTFLSGTGGETQYF. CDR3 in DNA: TGTGCTAGTGGTACCTTTTTATCCGGGACAGGTGGGGAGACCCAGTACTTC.